Below, one T cell receptor (beta chain) is given with its context. No antigen is known for it. The sample carries other DNA sequences with the same CDR3. Measured with immunoSEQ multiplex PCR; TCRdb has only the in-frame clones, and not every one. The table shows over a million clones, with roughly 96% occurring only once. Germline CDR1 LNHDA, CDR2 SQIVND (reference sequence). The ends lost 1 base at V and 3 bases at J; junction bases unmatched: 3. The CDR3 totals 15 residues. The data are from a study of shared clonotypes between healthy human individuals. For the study at large: Plates per donor: three CD4 naive, three CD4 memory, two CD8 naive, one CD8 memory. General study points: In a handful of donors, 4.5% to 5.5% of naive CD4 clonotypes appeared in common. Read depth was anticipated to influence clonotype sharing among donors.

The chain recombines TRBV19 with TRBJ2-1, with 7 nucleotides matching TRBD2. The sequenced sample was naive CD4+ T cells sorted from blood. As for subset: CD45RA+ positively selected. This TCR came from a young man in good health. CDR3 DNA: TGTGCCAGTAGTATAGCTAGCGGCCTCTACAATGAGCAGTTCTTC. Its protein is CASSIASGLYNEQFF. The variable domain in full, completed from reference TRBV19 and TRBJ2-1, reads DGGITQSPKYLFRKEGQNVTLSCEQNLNHDAMYWYRQDPGQGLRLIYYSQIVNDFQKGDIAEGYSVSREKKESFPLTVTSAQKNPTAFYLCASSIASGLYNEQFFGPGTRLTVL.